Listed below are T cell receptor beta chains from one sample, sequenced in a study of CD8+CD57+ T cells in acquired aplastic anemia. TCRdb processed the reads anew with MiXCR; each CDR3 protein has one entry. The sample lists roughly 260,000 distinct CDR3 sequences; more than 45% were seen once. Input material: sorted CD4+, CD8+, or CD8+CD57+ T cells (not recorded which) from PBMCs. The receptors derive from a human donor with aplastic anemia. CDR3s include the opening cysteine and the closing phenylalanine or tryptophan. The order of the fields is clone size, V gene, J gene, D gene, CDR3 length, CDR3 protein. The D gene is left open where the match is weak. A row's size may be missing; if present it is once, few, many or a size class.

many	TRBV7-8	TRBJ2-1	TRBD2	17	CASSWPAGEANYNEQFF
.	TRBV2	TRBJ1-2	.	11	CASGGNYGYTF
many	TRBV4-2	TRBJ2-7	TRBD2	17	CASSQNTRLAGGGEQYF
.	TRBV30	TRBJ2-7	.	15	CAWRDRGGDSYEQYF
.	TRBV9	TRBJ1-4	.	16	CASSVSGGKLYEKLFF
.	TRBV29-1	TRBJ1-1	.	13	CSVRQDRITEAFF
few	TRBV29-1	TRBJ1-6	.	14	CSLRKGRRNSPLHF
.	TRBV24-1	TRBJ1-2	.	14	CATSDTDRYYGYTF
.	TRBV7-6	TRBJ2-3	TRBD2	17	CASSTRGLAGETDTQYF
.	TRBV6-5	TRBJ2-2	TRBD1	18	CASSYNARDRGRLGELFF
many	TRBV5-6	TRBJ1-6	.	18	CASSSIKTEYSYNSPLHF
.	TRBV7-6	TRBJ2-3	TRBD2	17	CASSPRASGRGPDTQYF
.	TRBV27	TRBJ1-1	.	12	CASSTSNTEAFF
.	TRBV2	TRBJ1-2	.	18	CASSEYTTKVSSNYGYTF
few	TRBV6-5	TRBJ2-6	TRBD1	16	CASTLTGSSGANVLTF
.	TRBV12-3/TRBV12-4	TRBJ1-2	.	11	CASTPPTGYTF
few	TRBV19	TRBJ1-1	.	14	CASSIGLQGGEAFF
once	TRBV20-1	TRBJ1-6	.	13	CSARDLMGSPLHF
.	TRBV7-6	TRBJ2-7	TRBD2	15	CASSISGTHRHEQYF
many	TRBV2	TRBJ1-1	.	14	CASSEVNAGPEAFF
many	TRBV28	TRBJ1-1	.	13	CASSLSRVTEAFF
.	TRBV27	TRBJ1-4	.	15	CASSLVRGLGEKLFF
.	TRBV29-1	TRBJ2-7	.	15	CSVEVRTAAWGEQYF
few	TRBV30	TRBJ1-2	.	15	CAWRSLSGYNYGYTF